The rows below give T cell receptor beta chains drawn from one sample of a study of siplizumab effects on memory and regulatory T cells. Generated by immunoSEQ multiplex PCR, the TCRdb table keeps only in-frame clones and is missing some. The table shows some 100,000 clones, with about 91% occurring only once. Sequencing used CD4+ T cells sorted from blood. The receptors here all came from a human donor in good health. Both conserved end residues are part of each CDR3. The order of the fields is CDR3 protein, CDR3 DNA, clone size, J gene, D gene, V gene. A D gene is named only where the DNA matches it firmly. Some rows mark clone size as missing; the rest say once, few, many or name a class of expanded clone.

CDR3aa: CASTRTGKSPDTQYF; CDR3nt: TGTGCCAGTACCCGGACAGGGAAGAGCCCAGATACGCAGTATTTT; abundance: NA; j_gene: TRBJ2-3; d_gene: TRBD1; v_gene: TRBV19
CDR3aa: CASSLDLAGGTDTQYF; CDR3nt: TGTGCCAGCAGTTTAGATCTAGCGGGGGGGACAGATACGCAGTATTTT; abundance: NA; j_gene: TRBJ2-3; d_gene: TRBD2; v_gene: TRBV28
CDR3aa: CASSLARFSGGPDVSQYF; CDR3nt: TGTGCCAGCAGCTTAGCACGATTTAGCGGGGGGCCCGACGTATCGCAGTATTTT; abundance: NA; j_gene: TRBJ2-3; d_gene: TRBD2; v_gene: TRBV7-9
CDR3aa: CASSRLASSTDTQYF; CDR3nt: TGTGCCAGCAGTCGACTAGCTTCGAGCACAGATACGCAGTATTTT; abundance: NA; j_gene: TRBJ2-3; d_gene: TRBD2; v_gene: TRBV6-5
CDR3aa: CASSPNYGSPLHF; CDR3nt: TGTGCCAGCTCACCCAATTATGGCTCACCCCTCCACTTT; abundance: NA; j_gene: TRBJ1-6; d_gene: NA; v_gene: TRBV18
CDR3aa: CASSLLGTGGEAFF; CDR3nt: TGTGCCAGCAGCTTGCTAGGGACAGGGGGTGAAGCTTTCTTT; abundance: NA; j_gene: TRBJ1-1; d_gene: TRBD1; v_gene: TRBV5-4
CDR3aa: CASSKSGTGSGYGYTF; CDR3nt: TGTGCCAGTAGTAAATCCGGGACAGGGAGCGGCTATGGCTACACCTTC; abundance: few; j_gene: TRBJ1-2; d_gene: TRBD1; v_gene: TRBV19
CDR3aa: CASSLGDRDQPQHF; CDR3nt: TGTGCCAGCAGTTTAGGGGACAGGGATCAGCCCCAGCATTTT; abundance: NA; j_gene: TRBJ1-5; d_gene: TRBD1; v_gene: TRBV27
CDR3aa: CASSAGGSATGGNTIYF; CDR3nt: TGTGCCAGCAGTGCCGGCGGGTCCGCAACGGGGGGAAACACCATATATTTT; abundance: NA; j_gene: TRBJ1-3; d_gene: NA; v_gene: TRBV28
CDR3aa: CASSQDRQGPDTQYF; CDR3nt: TGTGCCAGCAGCCAAGATCGCCAGGGCCCAGATACGCAGTATTTT; abundance: once; j_gene: TRBJ2-3; d_gene: NA; v_gene: TRBV4-2
CDR3aa: CASSSVRNTEAFF; CDR3nt: TGCGCCAGCAGCTCAGTTAGGAACACTGAAGCTTTCTTT; abundance: NA; j_gene: TRBJ1-1; d_gene: NA; v_gene: TRBV5-1
CDR3aa: CASSETLPREPTSIYNEQFF; CDR3nt: TGCGCCAGCAGTGAGACGCTCCCCAGGGAACCAACCTCCATATACAATGAGCAGTTCTTC; abundance: NA; j_gene: TRBJ2-1; d_gene: NA; v_gene: TRBV10-1
CDR3aa: CAISATGQGANTEAFF; CDR3nt: TGTGCCATCAGTGCTACGGGACAGGGGGCGAACACTGAAGCTTTCTTT; abundance: NA; j_gene: TRBJ1-1; d_gene: TRBD1; v_gene: TRBV10-3
CDR3aa: CASSATAHYGYTF; CDR3nt: TGTGCCAGCTCCGCGACAGCTCACTATGGCTACACCTTC; abundance: NA; j_gene: TRBJ1-2; d_gene: NA; v_gene: TRBV18
CDR3aa: CASSVDSGDTQYF; CDR3nt: TGTGCCAGCAGCGTAGACTCAGGGGACACGCAGTATTTT; abundance: NA; j_gene: TRBJ2-3; d_gene: NA; v_gene: TRBV9
CDR3aa: CASSFGTASGNTIYF; CDR3nt: TGCGCCAGCAGCTTTGGGACAGCCTCTGGAAACACCATATATTTT; abundance: NA; j_gene: TRBJ1-3; d_gene: TRBD1; v_gene: TRBV5-1
CDR3aa: CASSLRENNSPLHF; CDR3nt: TGTGCCAGCTCCCTCAGGGAGAATAATTCACCCCTCCACTTT; abundance: NA; j_gene: TRBJ1-6; d_gene: NA; v_gene: TRBV18
CDR3aa: CASTRDLFDEQFF; CDR3nt: TGTGCCAGCACCAGGGACCTTTTTGATGAGCAGTTCTTC; abundance: NA; j_gene: TRBJ2-1; d_gene: NA; v_gene: TRBV6-1
CDR3aa: CATEGGLATAYNEQFF; CDR3nt: TGTGCCACGGAGGGGGGACTAGCGACGGCCTACAATGAGCAGTTCTTC; abundance: NA; j_gene: TRBJ2-1; d_gene: TRBD2; v_gene: TRBV19
CDR3aa: CASSVGPGGETQYF; CDR3nt: TGTGCCAGCAGCGTAGGCCCTGGCGGGGAGACCCAGTACTTC; abundance: NA; j_gene: TRBJ2-5; d_gene: NA; v_gene: TRBV9
CDR3aa: CASSLAWGAYNEQFF; CDR3nt: TGTGCCAGCAGCTTAGCGTGGGGGGCCTACAATGAGCAGTTCTTC; abundance: NA; j_gene: TRBJ2-1; d_gene: NA; v_gene: TRBV7-2
CDR3aa: CASTSGGAETQYF; CDR3nt: TGTGCCAGCACCTCAGGGGGTGCAGAGACCCAGTACTTC; abundance: NA; j_gene: TRBJ2-5; d_gene: TRBD1; v_gene: TRBV5-6
CDR3aa: CASSKFDRGYGYTF; CDR3nt: TGTGCCAGCAGCAAATTCGACAGGGGCTATGGCTACACCTTC; abundance: NA; j_gene: TRBJ1-2; d_gene: NA; v_gene: TRBV21-1
CDR3aa: CASSSGGTYEQYF; CDR3nt: TGTGCCAGCTCCTCGGGGGGGACCTACGAGCAGTACTTC; abundance: NA; j_gene: TRBJ2-7; d_gene: TRBD2; v_gene: TRBV28
CDR3aa: CASSLKGGGRHEQFF; CDR3nt: TGTGCCAGCAGCTTAAAGGGCGGAGGGAGGCATGAGCAGTTCTTC; abundance: once; j_gene: TRBJ2-1; d_gene: NA; v_gene: TRBV11-2
CDR3aa: CASSARQTSSGNTIYF; CDR3nt: TGTGCCAGCAGCGCCCGACAGACCAGCTCTGGAAACACCATATATTTT; abundance: NA; j_gene: TRBJ1-3; d_gene: NA; v_gene: TRBV11-2
CDR3aa: CASSVGRAQETQYF; CDR3nt: TGTGCCAGCAGCGTAGGGAGGGCCCAAGAGACCCAGTACTTC; abundance: NA; j_gene: TRBJ2-5; d_gene: NA; v_gene: TRBV9
CDR3aa: CASLSTGGSYEQYF; CDR3nt: TGTGCCAGCTTGTCCACGGGGGGCTCCTACGAGCAGTACTTC; abundance: NA; j_gene: TRBJ2-7; d_gene: TRBD2; v_gene: TRBV7-2
CDR3aa: CASSIEEGRTEAFF; CDR3nt: TGTGCCAGTAGTATAGAGGAGGGTCGCACTGAAGCTTTCTTT; abundance: NA; j_gene: TRBJ1-1; d_gene: NA; v_gene: TRBV19
CDR3aa: CASSPGTGLYGYTF; CDR3nt: TGCGCCAGCAGCCCAGGGACAGGGCTCTATGGCTACACCTTC; abundance: medium-sized; j_gene: TRBJ1-2; d_gene: TRBD1; v_gene: TRBV4-1
CDR3aa: CASSLTSRGGETQYF; CDR3nt: TGCGCCAGCAGCTTGACTAGCCGGGGGGGTGAGACCCAGTACTTC; abundance: once; j_gene: TRBJ2-5; d_gene: TRBD2; v_gene: TRBV5-1
CDR3aa: CASSLRQGGSPLHF; CDR3nt: TGTGCCAGTAGCCTCCGGCAGGGTGGCTCACCCCTCCACTTT; abundance: NA; j_gene: TRBJ1-6; d_gene: NA; v_gene: TRBV19
CDR3aa: CASRTTTNEKLFF; CDR3nt: TGTGCCAGCAGGACAACAACTAATGAAAAACTGTTTTTT; abundance: NA; j_gene: TRBJ1-4; d_gene: NA; v_gene: TRBV28
CDR3aa: CASSRSNQPQHF; CDR3nt: TGTGCCAGCAGCCGGAGCAATCAGCCCCAGCATTTT; abundance: few; j_gene: TRBJ1-5; d_gene: NA; v_gene: TRBV7-9
CDR3aa: CASSFQDGSGSPLHF; CDR3nt: TGTGCCAGCAGTTTCCAGGACGGATCGGGGTCACCCCTCCACTTT; abundance: NA; j_gene: TRBJ1-6; d_gene: NA; v_gene: TRBV6-5
CDR3aa: CATYSGTFQETQYF; CDR3nt: TGTGCCACCTACTCCGGGACTTTCCAAGAGACCCAGTACTTC; abundance: NA; j_gene: TRBJ2-5; d_gene: NA; v_gene: TRBV2
CDR3aa: CASSVDAGGDRTDTQYF; CDR3nt: TGTGCCAGCAGCGTAGATGCAGGGGGCGATAGAACAGATACGCAGTATTTT; abundance: NA; j_gene: TRBJ2-3; d_gene: TRBD1; v_gene: TRBV9
CDR3aa: CASSPGTGNSPLHF; CDR3nt: TGCGCCAGCAGTCCAGGGACAGGTAATTCACCCCTCCACTTT; abundance: once; j_gene: TRBJ1-6; d_gene: TRBD1; v_gene: TRBV5-1
CDR3aa: CASSLVGTSGGSYNEQFF; CDR3nt: TGTGCCAGCAGCTTGGTAGGGACTAGCGGGGGCTCCTACAATGAGCAGTTCTTC; abundance: NA; j_gene: TRBJ2-1; d_gene: TRBD2; v_gene: TRBV5-6
CDR3aa: CASSENRVHEKLFF; CDR3nt: TGTGCCAGCAGTGAGAACAGGGTTCATGAAAAACTGTTTTTT; abundance: NA; j_gene: TRBJ1-4; d_gene: NA; v_gene: TRBV25-1
CDR3aa: CASSLVGGAISYEQYF; CDR3nt: TGTGCCAGCAGCCTAGTTGGGGGGGCTATTAGTTACGAGCAGTACTTC; abundance: once; j_gene: TRBJ2-7; d_gene: NA; v_gene: TRBV7-2
CDR3aa: CASGPSGLSRDTQYF; CDR3nt: TGTGCTAGTGGGCCTAGCGGCTTGTCGCGGGATACGCAGTATTTT; abundance: NA; j_gene: TRBJ2-3; d_gene: TRBD2; v_gene: TRBV12-5
CDR3aa: CASRSSGVISYNEQFF; CDR3nt: TGTGCCAGCAGGTCTAGCGGGGTAATCTCCTACAATGAGCAGTTCTTC; abundance: NA; j_gene: TRBJ2-1; d_gene: TRBD2; v_gene: TRBV2
CDR3aa: CASSGQGNFGEQYF; CDR3nt: TGCGCCAGCTCCGGACAGGGTAATTTCGGGGAGCAGTACTTC; abundance: NA; j_gene: TRBJ2-7; d_gene: TRBD1; v_gene: TRBV5-1
CDR3aa: CASSPGQGNYGYTF; CDR3nt: TGTGCCAGCTCGCCAGGACAGGGGAACTATGGCTACACCTTC; abundance: NA; j_gene: TRBJ1-2; d_gene: TRBD1; v_gene: TRBV18
CDR3aa: CASSPLRQPDTGELFF; CDR3nt: TGCGCCAGCAGCCCCCTAAGACAGCCAGACACCGGGGAGCTGTTTTTT; abundance: once; j_gene: TRBJ2-2; d_gene: NA; v_gene: TRBV5-1
CDR3aa: CASHDTNYGYTF; CDR3nt: TGCGCCAGCCATGACACCAACTATGGCTACACCTTC; abundance: NA; j_gene: TRBJ1-2; d_gene: NA; v_gene: TRBV5-1
CDR3aa: CASSGGGVGQPQHF; CDR3nt: TGTGCCAGCAGCGGGGGCGGGGTTGGTCAGCCCCAGCATTTT; abundance: NA; j_gene: TRBJ1-5; d_gene: NA; v_gene: TRBV7-9
CDR3aa: CASSPERGVTYEQYF; CDR3nt: TGTGCCAGCTCACCGGAACGGGGGGTCACCTACGAGCAGTACTTC; abundance: NA; j_gene: TRBJ2-7; d_gene: TRBD2; v_gene: TRBV18
CDR3aa: CASGGSQGSHNEQFF; CDR3nt: TGTGCCAGCGGGGGCTCACAGGGGTCACACAATGAGCAGTTCTTC; abundance: NA; j_gene: TRBJ2-1; d_gene: TRBD1; v_gene: TRBV28
CDR3aa: CASSPDRGGYTF; CDR3nt: TGCGCCAGCAGCCCCGACAGGGGTGGCTACACCTTC; abundance: NA; j_gene: TRBJ1-2; d_gene: TRBD1; v_gene: TRBV5-1
CDR3aa: CSVPQWDGYTF; CDR3nt: TGCAGTGTCCCCCAATGGGATGGCTACACCTTC; abundance: NA; j_gene: TRBJ1-2; d_gene: NA; v_gene: TRBV20-1
CDR3aa: CASSKASTDTQYF; CDR3nt: TGTGCCAGCAGCAAAGCTAGCACAGATACGCAGTATTTT; abundance: once; j_gene: TRBJ2-3; d_gene: NA; v_gene: TRBV21-1
CDR3aa: CASSTPTGTKNIQYF; CDR3nt: TGTGCCAGTAGTACCCCGACAGGGACCAAAAACATTCAGTACTTC; abundance: NA; j_gene: TRBJ2-4; d_gene: TRBD1; v_gene: TRBV19
CDR3aa: CASSPPDLAGSYEQYF; CDR3nt: TGTGCCAGCTCACCACCGGACTTAGCGGGTTCCTACGAGCAGTACTTC; abundance: NA; j_gene: TRBJ2-7; d_gene: TRBD2; v_gene: TRBV18
CDR3aa: CASSLTRDSQETQYF; CDR3nt: TGTGCCAGCAGCTTAACACGGGACAGTCAAGAGACCCAGTACTTC; abundance: NA; j_gene: TRBJ2-5; d_gene: TRBD1; v_gene: TRBV7-2
CDR3aa: CASSPGIEANSPLHF; CDR3nt: TGTGCCAGCTCACCAGGGATCGAGGCCAATTCACCCCTCCACTTT; abundance: NA; j_gene: TRBJ1-6; d_gene: NA; v_gene: TRBV18